This T cell receptor (beta chain) was identified in a study of shared clonotypes between healthy human individuals. Background on the study: Sampling drew on donors who were a couple of women and a few men aged 18 to 49.

This clone came up a few times. Its target is not known. Each subset's genomic DNA was split evenly across several immunoSEQ plates. Only in-frame clones appear in the TCRdb table, and some are missing; sequencing was by immunoSEQ multiplex PCR. Altogether 550,000 to 800,000 clones are present, around two thirds being singletons, with the ten largest covering 1.5% to 2%. Study findings and constraints: Memory subsets generally showed lower estimated richness than naive subsets.

V lost 4 bases to trimming and J lost 5 bases, with 22 bases between them. CDR3 length: 16 residues. Germline CDR1 and CDR2: SGHRS and YFSETQ. This receptor was identified in a woman in her 30s in good health. Sequenced input: memory CD4+ T cells sorted from blood. Specified subset: CD45RA-negative fraction. This chain connects TRBV5-1 to TRBJ2-7; a possible D gene is TRBD1 (6 bases). Here the CDR3 DNA reads TGCGCCAGCAGCCAGATGACGGGACAACAAGGACACGAGCAGTACTTC. Protein: CASSQMTGQQGHEQYF.